One sample yielded the 26 T cell receptor beta chains listed below, sequenced in a study of T cell changes during pregnancy in multiple sclerosis. The method was immunoSEQ multiplex PCR; TCRdb's version includes in-frame clones alone and lacks a portion of them. The sample consists of under 130,000 clones, approximately 90% of them appearing once. Specimen: peripheral blood, collected after pregnancy. The origin of the receptors is a female donor with multiple sclerosis, enrolled in a pregnancy study.

This chain uses TRBV5-4 with TRBJ2-5, with a possible D match to TRBD2 (6 bases). This CDR3 region has 15 residues. Trimming took 5 bases from V and 0 from J, leaving 14 bases between them. Germline CDR1 reads SGHNT; CDR2 reads YYREEE (reference sequence). The CDR3 sequence: CASSDSGTHQETQYF. The CDR3 nucleotides are TGTGCCAGCAGTGACTCCGGGACTCACCAAGAGACCCAGTACTTC.

V usage is TRBV4-2 and J usage is TRBJ2-3; 11 nucleotides agree with TRBD2. Germline loops: CDR1 LGHNA, CDR2 YNFKEQ. V dropped 4 bases and J dropped 1; count of bases not matched to a gene: 4. The CDR3 is 16 residues long. CDR3 in amino acids: CASSRQLAGGTDTQYF. The CDR3, as DNA: TGTGCCAGCAGCCGCCAACTAGCGGGGGGCACAGATACGCAGTATTTT.

V and J are TRBV19 and TRBJ2-7, with 7 bases that match TRBD1. Looked up from germline, CDR1 is LNHDA and CDR2 is SQIVND (reference sequence). This CDR3 is 14 amino acids long. The J segment lost 3 bases and the V segment lost 5 bases, leaving 7 bases of the junction unmatched. CDR3 coding DNA: TGTGCCAGTAGTGACCGGGACAGAATCTACGAGCAGTACTTC. This gives the protein CASSDRDRIYEQYF. Variable domain in full (rest from reference TRBV19 and TRBJ2-7): DGGITQSPKYLFRKEGQNVTLSCEQNLNHDAMYWYRQDPGQGLRLIYYSQIVNDFQKGDIAEGYSVSREKKESFPLTVTSAQKNPTAFYLCASSDRDRIYEQYFGPGTRLTVT.

Here the CDR3 DNA reads TGTGCCTGCGCGAGGGCTACGCAGTATTTT. It specifies CACARATQYF. The V gene is TRBV5-8, the J gene TRBJ2-3, with D maybe TRBD2 (5 bases). Trimming cost V 10 bases and J 8 bases, with 11 bases left between them. The germline gives CDR1 SGHTS, CDR2 YDEGEE. The CDR3 consists of 10 residues.

The chain uses TRBV9 and TRBJ2-5; possibly TRBD1 for D (6 bases). There are 15 residues in the CDR3. The V end lost 4 bases, the J end lost 5 bases, and 18 bases lay between the germline ends. The germline V gene encodes CDR1 SGDLS and CDR2 YYNGEE. The CDR3 sequence: CASSLRTALRETQYF. CDR3 in DNA: TGTGCCAGCAGCCTGAGGACAGCCCTCCGGGAGACCCAGTACTTC. The variable domain in full, completed from reference TRBV9 and TRBJ2-5, reads DSGVTQTPKHLITATGQRVTLRCSPRSGDLSVYWYQQSLDQGLQFLIQYYNGEERAKGNILERFSAQQFPDLHSELNLSSLELGDSALYFCASSLRTALRETQYFGPGTRLLVL.

The chain links TRBV6-6 to TRBJ1-5, with TRBD1 matching 7 bases. Germline CDR1 MNHNY, CDR2 SVGAGI (reference sequence). After removal of 6 bases from V and 5 bases from J, the junction contained 10 bases not matched to a gene. CDR3 length: 15 amino acids. CDR3 DNA sequence: TGTGCCAGCAGACCATTCCGACAGGGAGATCAGCCCCAGCATTTT. As protein: CASRPFRQGDQPQHF.

This clone was counted once. The V call is TRBV6-1, the J call TRBJ1-1; D call uncertain. Germline CDR1 is MNHNS and CDR2 is SASEGT. The CDR3 is 10 residues long. CDR3 coding DNA: TGTGGGTCAGTGAACACTGAAGCTTTCTTT. This codes for CGSVNTEAFF.

The chain is built from TRBV9 and TRBJ2-5, with D unclear. The V end was cut by 0 bases, the J end by 2 bases, with 8 bases between. CDR1 and CDR2 from the germline V gene are SGDLS and YYNGEE. The CDR3 covers 14 residues. The CDR3 spells CASSVVGEQETQYF. DNA of the CDR3: TGTGCCAGCAGCGTAGTCGGAGAGCAAGAGACCCAGTACTTC.

This rearrangement joins TRBV11-2 to TRBJ2-7; possibly TRBD1 for D (6 bases). The CDR3 sequence is 13 residues long. Germline CDR1 reads SGHAT; CDR2 reads FQNNGV. V dropped 8 bases and J dropped 3 bases, with 14 bases sitting between them. CDR3 coding DNA: TGTGCCAGCGGCAGGGGCGTGGACTACGAGCAGTACTTC. Translated, it gives CASGRGVDYEQYF.

The rearrangement links TRBV2 to TRBJ1-6; D may be TRBD1 (5 bases). Trimming removed 2 bases at V and 7 bases at J, with 12 bases between. The CDR3 is made up of 15 amino acids. CDR1 and CDR2 (germline): SNHLY, FYNNEI. The CDR3 DNA reads as TGTGCCAGCAGTGAACGGGCAGGGCTGAATTCACCCCTCCACTTT. Amino acid sequence: CASSERAGLNSPLHF.

The J gene is TRBJ2-5, the V gene TRBV7-5; TRBD2, the table's D call, was not compared with the DNA. TRBV7-5 is an annotated pseudogene. The CDR3 consists of 17 residues. The CDR3 DNA is TGTGCCAGAAGCCCCCCCCCGGGGGGAACGTACCAAGAGACCCAGTACTTC. It is translated as CARSPPPGGTYQETQYF.

The chain recombines TRBV7-8 with TRBJ2-5; D might be TRBD2 (6 bases). Deletions cut 2 bases from V and 2 bases from J, with 12 bases between. Germline CDR1 and CDR2: SGHVS and FQNEAQ. CDR3 size: 15 residues. DNA of the CDR3: TGTGCCAGCAGCTTACTGCGGGGAGGACAAGAGACCCAGTACTTC. Its protein is CASSLLRGGQETQYF. Full variable domain (outside the CDR3, taken from reference TRBV7-8 and TRBJ2-5): GAGVSQSPRYKVAKRGQDVALRCDPISGHVSLFWYQQALGQGPEFLTYFQNEAQLDKSGLPSDRFFAERPEGSVSTLKIQRTQQEDSAVYLCASSLLRGGQETQYFGPGTRLLVL.

V and J are TRBV7-3 and TRBJ1-1, with D maybe TRBD1 (5 bases). Germline CDR1 SGHTA, CDR2 FQGTGA. The V end lost 5 bases, the J end lost 3 bases, and 10 bases lay between the germline ends. The CDR3 has 13 residues. CDR3 sequence: CASSPQGHTEAFF. The CDR3 DNA sequence: TGTGCCAGCAGCCCCCAGGGTCACACTGAAGCTTTCTTT.

The CDR3 DNA follows: TGTGCCAGCACCTGGGGGGACTCCTACAATGAGCAGTTCTTC. Protein sequence: CASTWGDSYNEQFF. The genes are TRBV27 and TRBJ2-1; tentatively, D is TRBD2 (6 bases). The CDR3 is 14 residues long. Germline CDR1 is MNHEY and CDR2 is SMNVEV (reference sequence). Trimming removed 7 bases from V and 0 bases from J, with 10 bases in between.

The chain uses TRBV15 and TRBJ1-1; TRBD1 might be the D (5 bases). The CDR3 spans 14 residues. V lost 0 bases to trimming and J lost 5 bases, with 10 bases between them. Germline V gives CDR1 LNHNV, CDR2 YYDKDF (reference sequence). This CDR3 is CATSREGGMTEAFF. The CDR3 DNA reads TGTGCCACCAGCAGAGAGGGGGGAATGACTGAAGCTTTCTTT.

CDR3 in amino acids: CASSPLGGTDTQYF. Written as DNA, the CDR3 is TGTGCCAGTAGCCCCCTCGGGGGCACAGATACGCAGTATTTT. The chain links TRBV19 to TRBJ2-3, with D maybe TRBD2 (5 bases). This CDR3 is 14 amino acids long. The V and J ends lost 6 bases and 1 base respectively, with 11 bases between them. In germline, CDR1 is LNHDA, CDR2 SQIVND (reference sequence).

The CDR3 bases are TGTGCCAGCAGTGAATGGGACAGGCGGGACACTGAAGCTTTCTTT. This gives the protein CASSEWDRRDTEAFF. The chain combines TRBV6-1 with TRBJ1-1; 8 bases map to TRBD1. CDR3 size: 15 residues. With 2 bases clipped from V and 3 bases from J, the junction kept 5 bases outside the gene matches. Germline V CDR1 and CDR2: MNHNS, SASEGT.

Only a few counts were recorded for this clone. The genes are TRBV6-5 and TRBJ1-1; 8 bases align to TRBD1. This CDR3 contains 15 residues. Germline V gene lookup returns CDR1 MNHEY and CDR2 SVGAGI. The trim removed 7 bases at V and 1 base at J, leaving 8 bases unmatched. The CDR3 bases are TGTGCCAGCACCCGACAGGGGTTGGGGAACACTGAAGCTTTCTTT. Its protein is CASTRQGLGNTEAFF.

The chain joins TRBV5-6 to TRBJ2-5; 7 nucleotides line up with TRBD2. The CDR3 runs 16 residues. From germline, CDR1 is SGHDT and CDR2 YYEEEE. Trimming took 0 bases from V and 2 from J; bases not matched to a gene: 7. CDR3 DNA sequence: TGTGCCAGCAGCTTGGACCAAGCGGGGAGGCAAGAGACCCAGTACTTC. Protein product: CASSLDQAGRQETQYF. The full variable domain, in which reference TRBV5-6 and TRBJ2-5 provide the parts outside the CDR3, is DAGVTQSPTHLIKTRGQQVTLRCSPKSGHDTVSWYQQALGQGPQFIFQYYEEEERQRGNFPDRFSGHQFPNYSSELNVNALLLGDSALYLCASSLDQAGRQETQYFGPGTRLLVL.

This clone has just one count. The chain couples TRBV18 to TRBJ2-1; TRBD2 matches 8 bases. The CDR3 loop spans 14 amino acids. Germline assignment: CDR1 KGHSH and CDR2 LQKENI. J lost 4 bases, V lost 3 bases, and 2 bases had no gene match. The CDR3 DNA follows: TGTGCCAGCTCACCCTCGGGGGGGTACAATGAGCAGTTCTTC. As protein: CASSPSGGYNEQFF.

DNA of the CDR3: TGTGCCAGCTCACCGGAGGGGATGAGAACTGAAGCTTTCTTT. It yields the protein CASSPEGMRTEAFF. The rearrangement joins TRBV18 to TRBJ1-1; weak D call: TRBD1 (5 bases). The V gene lost 3 bases and the J gene lost 5 bases, with 13 bases spanning the gap. Germline loops: CDR1 KGHSH, CDR2 LQKENI. This CDR3 is 14 amino acids long.

The chain is built from TRBV6-6 and TRBJ1-2, with D tentatively TRBD1 (5 bases). The CDR3 spans 13 residues. In germline, CDR1 is MNHNY, CDR2 SVGAGI (reference sequence). Trimming stripped 2 bases from V and 6 bases from J, with 10 bases between. DNA of the CDR3: TGTGCCAGCAGTTACGACGGGGGACATGGCTACACCTTC. Amino acid sequence: CASSYDGGHGYTF.

V is TRBV19 and J is TRBJ1-5; D remains unclear. The CDR3 is made up of 14 amino acids. CDR1 LNHDA and CDR2 SQIVND come from the germline V gene (reference sequence). Trimming stripped 6 bases from V and 5 bases from J, with 14 bases between. The CDR3 coding sequence is TGTGCCAGTAGCCCACTATCATGGGATCAGCCCCAGCATTTT. Protein sequence: CASSPLSWDQPQHF.

This clone was observed a few times. The gene calls are TRBV7-9 and TRBJ1-6, with unresolved D. The germline V gene encodes CDR1 SEHNR and CDR2 FQNEAQ (reference sequence). Trimming removed 3 bases at V and 9 bases at J, with 3 bases between. This CDR3 comprises 11 residues. The CDR3 DNA follows: TGTGCCAGCAGCTTCGGTTCACCCCTCCACTTT. Protein: CASSFGSPLHF.

V usage is TRBV9 and J usage is TRBJ2-3; possible D gene TRBD1, 5 bases. CDR3 length: 15 amino acids. Germline values: CDR1 SGDLS, CDR2 YYNGEE. V lost 0 bases, J lost 0 bases, and 8 bases lay in between. The DNA of the CDR3 is TGTGCCAGCAGCGTAGAAAGGGGCAGCACAGATACGCAGTATTTT. This codes for CASSVERGSTDTQYF.

The chain uses TRBV7-6 and TRBJ2-7; weak D call: TRBD1 (6 bases). CDR1 is SGHVS, CDR2 FNYEAQ, per germline. The CDR3 is made up of 16 amino acids. V dropped 4 bases and J dropped 2 bases, with 18 bases sitting between them. This CDR3 is CASSSFALDRPYEQYF. The CDR3 DNA is TGTGCCAGCAGCTCCTTCGCCCTGGACAGACCCTACGAGCAGTACTTC.